The entry that follows covers one TCR beta chain sequence. Germline assignment: CDR1 SGHTA and CDR2 FQGNSA. The CDR3 totals 15 residues. Germline trimming cut 3 bases from V and 4 bases from J; bases unmatched to any gene: 6. This entry is derived from a study of technical replicates of blood from several donors. Some clones are missing from TCRdb's copy, which holds only in-frame ones; the method was immunoSEQ multiplex PCR. The table has fewer than 75,000 clones, approximately 88% seen once. Sequencing used PBMCs. The sequence derives from a human donor in good health. Some clones in this sample may be carry-over from other donors' samples. The rearrangement joins TRBV7-2 to TRBJ1-1, with TRBD1 matching over 9 bases. The CDR3 coding sequence is TGTGCCAGCAGCTTGCACAGGGGGCTGAGCACTGAAGCTTTCTTT. It yields the protein CASSLHRGLSTEAFF. The complete variable domain, with remaining parts taken from reference TRBV7-2 and TRBJ1-1, reads GAGVSQSPSNKVTEKGKDVELRCDPISGHTALYWYRQSLGQGLEFLIYFQGNSAPDKSGLPSDRFSAERTGGSVSTLTIQRTQQEDSAVYLCASSLHRGLSTEAFFGQGTRLTVV.